This T cell receptor beta chain was captured by sequencing in a study of OX40 agonist ivuxolimab in advanced cancers. Across the study: Every 2 weeks, ivuxolimab was infused into the patients intravenously at between 0.01 and 10 mg/kg.

Here immunoSEQ multiplex PCR was the method, and the copy in TCRdb shows in-frame clones only, minus some. The data contain about 46,000 clones, more than 70% of them seen just once; the ten biggest clones take up under 3%. Baseline, cycle 4 day 1, and cycle 7 day 1 were the blood sampling points. Germline assignment: CDR1 MNHEY and CDR2 SVGAGI. V was pared by 6 bases and J by 6 bases, with 21 bases between. This CDR3 is 15 amino acids long. The chain has TRBV6-5 and TRBJ2-7; TRBD2 is a possible D gene (7 bases). The receptor comes from an adult with an advanced solid tumor such as melanoma, head and neck, liver or kidney cancer. Sample: CD4+ or CD8+ T cells sorted from blood, taken in a trial of the OX40 agonist ivuxolimab. CDR3 protein: CASSPRGGASSEQYF. Written as DNA, the CDR3 is TGTGCCAGCAGCCCGAGGGGGGGGGCGTCTTCCGAGCAGTACTTC.